The 29 T cell receptor beta chains in this list originate from one sample, sequenced in a study of vaccination and CD4 T cells after COVID-19. Noted treatment: approximately nine-day PBMC culture with coronavirus spike peptide pools or control peptides (ViraFEST assay). Once obtained from cultured CD4+ T cells, the DNA was sequenced using the Oncomine TCR Beta short-read assay. From the PCR reads, TCRdb called clonotypes with MiXCR, one entry per CDR3 protein. The data show 5,500 to 8,000 distinct CDR3 sequences, approximately 77% seen once. Their antigens remain unidentified. Sample: CD4+ T cells from blood, cultured in vitro. The receptors were sampled from a human donor who had recovered from COVID-19.

The rearrangement links TRBV27 to TRBJ2-2; weak D call: TRBD2 (5 bases). There are 16 residues in the CDR3. Trimming removed 3 bases from V and 0 bases from J, with 11 bases in between. Germline-derived CDR1 and CDR2 are MNHEY and SMNVEV (reference sequence). CDR3 coding DNA: TGTGCCAGCAGTTTTAGGGTCGGGGCGAACACCGGGGAGCTGTTTTTT. This translates into CASSFRVGANTGELFF.

This chain joins TRBV7-3 and TRBJ1-2; D perhaps matches TRBD1 (5 bases). Trimming removed 5 bases at V and 0 bases at J, with 16 bases between. CDR1 is SGHTA, CDR2 FQGTGA, per germline. The CDR3 extends over 16 amino acids. The CDR3 region is CASSPRAGRSNYGYTF. The DNA for the CDR3 is TGTGCCAGCAGCCCTCGGGCAGGGCGGTCTAACTATGGCTACACCTTC.

This clonotype ranks as medium-sized. The chain uses TRBV7-2 and TRBJ1-5; 7 bases match TRBD1. The V and J ends lost 5 bases and 4 bases, in that order; junction bases with no gene match: 2. Germline CDR1 SGHTA, CDR2 FQGNSA. The CDR3 runs 13 residues. The CDR3 reads CASSIRGNQPQHF. The CDR3 DNA sequence: TGTGCCAGCAGCATCAGGGGGAATCAGCCCCAGCATTTT.

The V call is TRBV4-2, the J call TRBJ1-3; 7 bases map to TRBD1. Germline V lookup: CDR1 LGHNA, CDR2 YNFKEQ. Losses at the gene ends were 1 base for V and 7 bases for J; bases not matched to a gene: 10. CDR3 length: 16 residues. Here the CDR3 reads CASSQGRQGRRNTIYF. Written as DNA, the CDR3 is TGTGCCAGCAGCCAAGGTAGACAGGGTCGTAGGAACACCATATATTTT.

In this sample, this clonotype turned up once. The genes are TRBV7-2 and TRBJ1-5; D uncertain. The CDR3 length is 16 residues. V shed 5 bases and J shed 2 bases, with 16 bases lying between them. CDR1 is SGHTA and CDR2 is FQGNSA in the germline V gene. The CDR3 loop is CASSLYTGQGNQPQHF. The CDR3 bases are TGTGCCAGCAGCCTATATACGGGCCAGGGCAATCAGCCCCAGCATTTT. Based on the CDR3 plus reference TRBV7-2 and TRBJ1-5, the full variable domain is GAGVSQSPSNKVTEKGKDVELRCDPISGHTALYWYRQSLGQGLEFLIYFQGNSAPDKSGLPSDRFSAERTGGSVSTLTIQRTQQEDSAVYLCASSLYTGQGNQPQHFGDGTRLSIL.

In this sample, this clonotype turned up once. This rearrangement joins TRBV11-2 to TRBJ1-1; D unresolved. The V gene's germline CDR1 is SGHAT and CDR2 FQNNGV. V was shortened by 5 bases and J by 10 bases, with 17 bases between the two germline ends. The CDR3 is 13 amino acids. For the CDR3, the DNA is TGTGCCAGCAGCCCTCGAGTCCGGGTGGGAGCTTTCTTT. It encodes CASSPRVRVGAFF.

V and J are TRBV6-5 and TRBJ1-1; the D gene is possibly TRBD1 (5 bases). With 4 bases removed from V and 1 base from J, the gap between germline ends came to 7 bases. The CDR3 sequence is 13 residues long. CDR1 and CDR2 from the germline V gene are MNHEY and SVGAGI. CDR3 sequence reads: CASSLQGNTEAFF. CDR3 DNA: TGTGCCAGCAGTTTGCAGGGGAACACTGAAGCTTTCTTT.

In regard to this clonotype: One junction end disagrees with the germline gene, perhaps due to a read error. The gene calls are TRBV5-1 and TRBJ2-2; possible D gene TRBD1, 6 bases. Germline CDR1 reads SGHRS; CDR2 reads YFSETQ. The CDR3 is 14 amino acids. Here the CDR3 DNA reads TGCGCCAGCAACGATAGGACAGCTGCCGGGAAGCTGTTTTTT. It codes for CASNDRTAAGKLFF.

This rearrangement joins TRBV20-1 to TRBJ1-5; D is uncertain. Germline CDR1 reads DFQATT; CDR2 reads SNEGSKA (reference sequence). The CDR3 has 14 residues. V lost 5 bases and J lost 0, with 11 bases in between. For the CDR3, the DNA is TGCAGTGCTGGTACATCGGGTAGCAATCAGCCCCAGCATTTT. It encodes CSAGTSGSNQPQHF.

The rearrangement uses TRBV5-1 and TRBJ1-4; no clear D. The CDR3 runs 13 residues. CDR1 is SGHRS, CDR2 YFSETQ, per germline. V gave up 2 bases and J gave up 7 bases, with 9 bases separating them. CDR3 sequence: CASSLEGVEKLFF. The CDR3 bases are TGCGCCAGCAGCTTAGAGGGAGTTGAAAAACTGTTTTTT. The full variable domain, its missing parts supplied by reference TRBV5-1 and TRBJ1-4, is KAGVTQTPRYLIKTRGQQVTLSCSPISGHRSVSWYQQTPGQGLQFLFEYFSETQRNKGNFPGRFSGRQFSNSRSEMNVSTLELGDSALYLCASSLEGVEKLFFGSGTQLSVL.

V is TRBV19 and J is TRBJ1-3; D is undetermined. Trimming pared 3 bases from V and 4 bases from J, leaving 7 bases between. This CDR3 is 13 amino acids long. From germline, CDR1 is LNHDA and CDR2 SQIVND (reference sequence). CDR3 amino acids: CASSMGHGNTIYF. CDR3 nucleotide sequence: TGTGCCAGTAGTATGGGTCACGGAAACACCATATATTTT.

The DNA for the CDR3 is TGTGCCAGCAGCCAAGGTCCCGGGACCTTCGGAAACACCATATATTTT. Encoded protein: CASSQGPGTFGNTIYF. The chain uses TRBV4-2 and TRBJ1-3; possibly TRBD1 for D (5 bases). The germline V gene encodes CDR1 LGHNA and CDR2 YNFKEQ. The CDR3 sequence is 16 residues long. V was trimmed by 1 base and J by 4 bases, leaving 14 bases between them.

This chain links TRBV7-9 with TRBJ2-3; the match to TRBD1 covers 7 bases. V shed 6 bases, J shed 1 base, and the junction held 10 bases outside the gene matches. From germline, CDR1 is SEHNR and CDR2 FQNEAQ (reference sequence). CDR3 length: 16 residues. The CDR3 DNA reads TGTGCCAGCAGAAGAATACAGGGGTCAGGCACAGATACGCAGTATTTT. It encodes CASRRIQGSGTDTQYF.

The J gene is TRBJ2-3, the V gene TRBV20-1; possibly TRBD2 for D (5 bases). The CDR3 is made up of 11 amino acids. Germline V lookup: CDR1 DFQATT, CDR2 SNEGSKA (reference sequence). The DNA of the CDR3 is TGCAGCGTTTGGCGGGCAGATACGCAGTATTTT. Translating gives CSVWRADTQYF.

This chain links TRBV11-3 with TRBJ2-7; D possibly matches TRBD1 or TRBD2 (5 bases each). The germline V and J ends were trimmed by 3 bases and 13 bases, with 19 bases remaining between them. CDR3 length: 13 amino acids. CDR1 is SGHNT and CDR2 is YENEEA in the germline V gene. The CDR3 sequence: CASSFGEGRGDYF. The CDR3 nucleotides are TGTGCCAGCAGCTTTGGGGAAGGACGTGGGGACTACTTC.

The J gene is TRBJ1-1, the V gene TRBV7-6; D call uncertain. CDR1 and CDR2 from the germline V gene are SGHVS and FNYEAQ. Trimming shortened V by 5 bases and J by 2 bases, and 9 bases separated the two germline ends. The CDR3 contains 13 residues. The CDR3 region has the DNA TGTGCCAGCAGCCCCGGCGCCAACACTGAAGCTTTCTTT. It is translated as CASSPGANTEAFF.

The genes are TRBV5-1 and TRBJ2-5, with 16 nucleotides matching TRBD2. V lost 4 bases and J lost 5; bases outside the gene matches: 8. Germline CDR1 and CDR2: SGHRS and YFSETQ. The CDR3 covers 17 residues. DNA of the CDR3: TGCGCCAGCAGCCCCGGGACTAGCGGGGGGGCGTGGGAGACCCAGTACTTC. Translated: CASSPGTSGGAWETQYF.

In its sample, this clonotype ranks as medium-sized. The rearrangement links TRBV7-2 to TRBJ1-6; 9 nucleotides match TRBD1. V shed 5 bases, J shed 9 bases, and the junction held 8 bases outside the gene matches. There are 15 residues in the CDR3. CDR1 is SGHTA, CDR2 FQGNSA, per germline. This CDR3 reads CASSIRQGGGSPLHF. CDR3 nucleotide sequence: TGTGCCAGCAGCATTCGACAGGGGGGTGGTTCACCCCTCCACTTT.

The CDR3, as DNA: TGTGCCAGCAGTTTAGGGTCAGGGGAAGCTTTCTTT. Translating gives CASSLGSGEAFF. This rearrangement joins TRBV12-3 or TRBV12-4 to TRBJ1-1, with a weak D call TRBD1 (5 bases). This CDR3 is built from 12 residues. V was clipped by 1 base and J by 8 bases, with 8 bases between them.

The chain employs TRBV25-1 and TRBJ1-2; D remains unclear. Trimming pared 3 bases from V and 5 bases from J, leaving 7 bases between. CDR1 is MGHDK and CDR2 is SYGVNS in the germline V gene. The CDR3 contains 12 residues. The CDR3 DNA is TGTGCCAGCAGTGAGCAGTTTTATGGCTACACCTTC. Protein sequence: CASSEQFYGYTF.

This chain joins TRBV10-1 and TRBJ2-3, with D possibly TRBD1 on 6 matching bases. V lost 4 bases and J lost 1, with 18 bases in between. CDR3 length equals 17 residues. Germline CDR1 is WNHNN and CDR2 is SYGVQD (reference sequence). The CDR3 nucleotides are TGCGCCAGCAGTGGGGGGCCAGGTTCCCCTCGCACAGATACGCAGTATTTT. Its translation is CASSGGPGSPRTDTQYF.

The chain links TRBV6-2 or TRBV6-3 to TRBJ1-5; D not certain. Trimming removed 6 bases at V and 7 bases at J, with 16 bases between. The CDR3 loop spans 14 amino acids. Germline CDR1 reads MNHEY; CDR2 reads SVGEGT. The CDR3 sequence: CASSERVAGQPQHF. CDR3 DNA sequence: TGTGCCAGCAGCGAACGCGTGGCGGGCCAGCCCCAGCATTTT.

V gene TRBV12-5 combines with J gene TRBJ1-6, with 7 nucleotides matching TRBD1. V dropped 0 bases and J dropped 0; count of bases not matched to a gene: 17. The germline V gene encodes CDR1 LGHNT and CDR2 FRNRAP. This CDR3 is built from 22 residues. As DNA, the CDR3 is TGTGCTAGTGGTTTGGTTGTCCCTCGACAGGGCCACTTAAGCTCCTATAATTCACCCCTCCACTTT. Its protein product is CASGLVVPRQGHLSSYNSPLHF.

This clonotype turned up a few times. The rearrangement joins TRBV11-2 to TRBJ1-1; D is unclear. The CDR3 covers 13 residues. V lost 1 base, J lost 4 bases, and 7 bases lay in between. Germline CDR1 is SGHAT and CDR2 is FQNNGV. The CDR3 is CASSLGPSTEAFF. The CDR3 region has the DNA TGTGCCAGCAGCTTAGGTCCAAGCACTGAAGCTTTCTTT.

The chain joins TRBV15 to TRBJ2-5, with TRBD2 identical over 9 bases. The CDR3 sequence is 17 residues long. J was trimmed by 3 bases and V by 0 bases; bases with no gene match: 8. Germline V CDR1 and CDR2: LNHNV, YYDKDF (reference sequence). CDR3 loop: CATSRDYGTSRKETQYF. CDR3 nucleotide sequence: TGTGCCACCAGCAGAGATTACGGGACTAGCAGAAAAGAGACCCAGTACTTC.

The table lists this clonotype with a few counts. The chain links TRBV5-1 to TRBJ2-5; D remains unclear. The CDR3 is 14 residues long. The germline V and J ends were trimmed by 3 bases and 1 base, with 10 bases remaining between them. In germline, CDR1 is SGHRS, CDR2 YFSETQ. The CDR3 DNA reads TGCGCCAGCAGCTCCACAGCTATCCAAGAGACCCAGTACTTC. It codes for CASSSTAIQETQYF.

The J gene is TRBJ1-1, the V gene TRBV20-1; no reliable D call. Germline assignment: CDR1 DFQATT and CDR2 SNEGSKA (reference sequence). Trimming took off 1 base at V and 6 bases at J, with 12 bases between the two ends. The CDR3 is 13 amino acids. Here the CDR3 DNA reads TGCAGTGCTAGAGCCCCTTCAGGTTCTGAAGCTTTCTTT. It yields the protein CSARAPSGSEAFF.

The chain is built from TRBV6-2 or TRBV6-3 and TRBJ2-7; D is perhaps TRBD2 (5 bases). Trimming shortened V by 6 bases and J by 4 bases, and 16 bases separated the two germline ends. CDR3 length: 14 amino acids. From germline, CDR1 is MNHEY and CDR2 SVGEGT. The CDR3 sequence is CASRQRWSRYEQYF. DNA for the CDR3: TGTGCCAGCAGGCAGCGGTGGAGTCGGTACGAGCAGTACTTC.

V usage is TRBV20-1 and J usage is TRBJ2-5; D remains ambiguous. CDR1 and CDR2 from the germline V gene are DFQATT and SNEGSKA (reference sequence). Trimming took off 3 bases at V and 4 bases at J, with 9 bases between the two ends. CDR3 length equals 12 residues. The CDR3 region has the DNA TGCAGTGCTAGTCCGCCCAGAGAGACCCAGTACTTC. Translated, it gives CSASPPRETQYF.